One sample yielded the 23 T cell receptor beta chains listed below, sequenced in a study of cytomegalovirus exposure and HLA in healthy donors. The PCR used 60 Vbeta and 13 Jbeta primers. Assay used: immunoSEQ multiplex PCR; TCRdb lists only in-frame clones, some missing. There are 90,000 or so clones in the sample; 65% to 90% occur only once, and around 3.2% lies in the top ten. The sample taken for sequencing was PBMCs. These TCRs come from a man aged 25 to 40 in good health and CMV-seropositive.

The V and J genes are TRBV19 and TRBJ1-5; the match to TRBD1 covers 8 bases. The length of the CDR3 is 14 residues. The V segment lost 5 bases and the J segment 7 bases; nucleotides outside the gene matches: 7. The germline CDR1 and CDR2 sequences are LNHDA and SQIVND (reference sequence). CDR3: CASSEQGAPQPQHF. The CDR3 DNA is TGTGCCAGTAGTGAGCAGGGGGCTCCACAGCCCCAGCATTTT.

The rearrangement joins TRBV25-1 to TRBJ1-1; 10 positions match TRBD1. Trimming at V came to 6 bases and at J to 0 bases, leaving 7 bases not matched to a gene. The length of the CDR3 is 16 residues. The germline CDR1 and CDR2 sequences are MGHDK and SYGVNS. This chain's CDR3 is CASSPDRGLLNTEAFF. The CDR3 bases are TGTGCCAGCAGCCCTGACAGGGGGCTCCTGAACACTGAAGCTTTCTTT.

This rearrangement joins TRBV5-1 to TRBJ1-1; 10 bases align to TRBD1. V lost 0 bases, J lost 1 base, and 9 bases stayed unmatched. The germline V gene has CDR1 SGHRS and CDR2 YFSETQ. This CDR3 contains 18 residues. This chain's CDR3 is CASSLVTTGGVPNTEAFF. The CDR3 DNA sequence: TGCGCCAGCAGCTTGGTTACGACAGGGGGCGTCCCGAACACTGAAGCTTTCTTT.

This CDR3 reads CASSYSLAAAGELFF. CDR3 sequence (DNA): TGTGCCAGCAGTTACTCTCTAGCGGCGGCCGGGGAGCTGTTTTTT. The V call is TRBV6-5, the J call TRBJ2-2; the match to TRBD2 covers 7 bases. CDR3 length equals 15 residues. Germline CDR1 is MNHEY and CDR2 is SVGAGI. Trimming at V came to 0 bases and at J to 6 bases, leaving 4 bases not matched to a gene.

The chain couples TRBV5-1 to TRBJ2-2; 7 positions agree with TRBD1. This CDR3 has 15 amino acids. With 4 bases clipped from V and 4 bases from J, the junction kept 7 bases outside the gene matches. Looked up from germline, CDR1 is SGHRS and CDR2 is YFSETQ. Here the CDR3 reads CASSPDRVGTGELFF. For the CDR3, the DNA is TGCGCCAGCAGCCCCGACAGGGTTGGCACCGGGGAGCTGTTTTTT.

V gene TRBV5-5 combines with J gene TRBJ2-7; 7 nucleotides line up with TRBD2. Per germline, CDR1 SGHKS and CDR2 YYEKEE (reference sequence). This CDR3 spans 15 amino acids. The ends lost 0 bases at V and 3 bases at J; junction bases unmatched: 6. CDR3 loop: CASSLGSSGLYEQYF. CDR3 nucleotides: TGTGCCAGCAGCTTGGGTAGTAGCGGGCTCTACGAGCAGTACTTC. Drawing the rest from reference TRBV5-5 and TRBJ2-7, the complete variable domain is DAGVTQSPTHLIKTRGQQVTLRCSPISGHKSVSWYQQVLGQGPQFIFQYYEKEERGRGNFPDRFSARQFPNYSSELNVNALLLGDSALYLCASSLGSSGLYEQYFGPGTRLTVT.

The chain employs TRBV27 and TRBJ2-5; 16 nucleotides match TRBD2. The ends lost 6 bases at V and 5 bases at J; junction bases unmatched: 9. Germline-derived CDR1 and CDR2 are MNHEY and SMNVEV (reference sequence). This CDR3 spans 17 amino acids. The CDR3 loop is CASRGLAGGPIRETQYF. CDR3 nucleotide sequence: TGTGCCAGCAGGGGACTAGCGGGAGGGCCGATACGGGAGACCCAGTACTTC.

This clone appeared a single time. V and J are TRBV2 and TRBJ1-6; D possibly corresponds to TRBD1 (6 bases). Trimming took off 11 bases at V and 7 bases at J, with 15 bases between the two ends. The CDR3 runs 13 residues. Per germline, CDR1 SNHLY and CDR2 FYNNEI. The CDR3 loop is CAATRDTNSPLHF. CDR3 nucleotide sequence: TGTGCCGCAACCCGGGACACGAATTCACCCCTCCACTTT.

The chain recombines TRBV19 with TRBJ1-5; D possibly corresponds to TRBD1 (5 bases). Germline assignment: CDR1 LNHDA and CDR2 SQIVND (reference sequence). This CDR3 has 14 amino acids. V lost 7 bases and J lost 5, with 15 bases in between. CDR3 region: CASTNQGSHQPQHF. CDR3 coding DNA: TGTGCCAGTACCAACCAGGGATCACATCAGCCCCAGCATTTT. The full variable domain, with the rest looked up from reference TRBV19 and TRBJ1-5, is DGGITQSPKYLFRKEGQNVTLSCEQNLNHDAMYWYRQDPGQGLRLIYYSQIVNDFQKGDIAEGYSVSREKKESFPLTVTSAQKNPTAFYLCASTNQGSHQPQHFGDGTRLSIL.

Turning to this clone: The CDR3 ends on some other residue instead of the conserved phenylalanine or tryptophan, so this is likely a read error. The CDR3 is CASSAVSMNTEAFL. Written as DNA, the CDR3 is TGTGCCAGCAGCGCGGTTTCTATGAACACTGAAGCTTTCCTT. The V call is TRBV7-2, the J call TRBJ1-1, with D unresolved. Trimming cost V 5 bases and J 0 bases, with 10 bases left between them. The CDR3 contains 14 residues. In germline, CDR1 is SGHTA, CDR2 FQGNSA.

V is TRBV27 and J is TRBJ2-7; 8 bases fit TRBD2. CDR3 length: 15 residues. V trimming: 7 bases; J trimming: 1 base; junction bases outside the gene matches: 9. CDR1 MNHEY and CDR2 SMNVEV come from the germline V gene (reference sequence). This CDR3 reads CASTPSGRDSYEQYF. DNA of the CDR3: TGTGCCAGCACGCCAAGCGGGAGAGATTCCTACGAGCAGTACTTC.

V is TRBV28 and J is TRBJ1-5, with D possibly being TRBD1 (5 bases). Germline V CDR1 and CDR2: MDHEN, SYDVKM. The germline V and J ends were trimmed by 7 bases and 2 bases, with 12 bases remaining between them. The length of the CDR3 is 14 residues. CDR3 sequence (DNA): TGTGCCAGCAAGGAGGGGCCCGGCAATCAGCCCCAGCATTTT. This gives the protein CASKEGPGNQPQHF. The variable domain in full, with the rest retrieved from reference TRBV28 and TRBJ1-5, is DVKVTQSSRYLVKRTGEKVFLECVQDMDHENMFWYRQDPGLGLRLIYFSYDVKMKEKGDIPEGYSVSREKKERFSLILESASTNQTSMYLCASKEGPGNQPQHFGDGTRLSIL.

The gene calls are TRBV19 and TRBJ1-2; the D gene is possibly TRBD1 (6 bases). Germline V gene lookup returns CDR1 LNHDA and CDR2 SQIVND (reference sequence). The CDR3 contains 15 residues. Trimming took 0 bases from V and 6 from J, leaving 14 bases between them. CDR3 DNA sequence: TGTGCCAGTAGTATAGATGCAGGGGCCCCCAATGGCTACACCTTC. It yields the protein CASSIDAGAPNGYTF.

The J gene is TRBJ2-1, the V gene TRBV5-1, with 12 positions matching TRBD2. Germline loops: CDR1 SGHRS, CDR2 YFSETQ. The CDR3 sequence is 16 residues long. V lost 3 bases to trimming and J lost 8 bases; unmatched junction nucleotides: 9. The CDR3 DNA is TGCGCCAGCAGCTCGGAGACTAGCGGGAGTTGGGATGAGCAGTTCTTC. Protein sequence: CASSSETSGSWDEQFF.

This chain connects TRBV29-1 to TRBJ1-2; the D is unclear. The CDR3 is 11 amino acids. Germline V gene sequence: CDR1 SQVTM, CDR2 ANQGSEA. The V end lost 4 bases, the J end lost 4 bases, and 7 bases lay between the germline ends. CDR3 in DNA: TGCAGCGTTGCGGGAATCTATGGCTACACCTTC. Translated: CSVAGIYGYTF.

CDR3 residues: CASSLDGSRQEQFF. The CDR3 bases are TGTGCCAGCAGTTTAGACGGGAGCCGACAAGAGCAGTTCTTC. The genes are TRBV28 and TRBJ2-1; D may be TRBD2 (6 bases). Per germline, CDR1 MDHEN and CDR2 SYDVKM. V gave up 2 bases and J gave up 10 bases, with 15 bases separating them. CDR3 length equals 14 residues.

The rearrangement joins TRBV6-4 to TRBJ2-7; D is possibly TRBD1 (6 bases). This CDR3 is built from 13 residues. Germline assignment: CDR1 MRHNA and CDR2 SNTAGT. V was pared by 8 bases and J by 2 bases, with 13 bases between. The CDR3 is CASPQGPTYEQYF. The CDR3 bases are TGTGCCAGCCCTCAGGGGCCGACCTACGAGCAGTACTTC.

V usage is TRBV21-1 and J usage is TRBJ2-2; the table gives TRBD2 as D, unverified against the DNA. TRBV21-1 is tagged as a pseudogene. The CDR3 is 16 residues long. CDR3 sequence: CASTRGGEPNTGELFF. The DNA for the CDR3 is TGTGCCAGCACGCGGGGGGGCGAACCTAACACCGGGGAGCTGTTTTTT.

The chain employs TRBV11-1 and TRBJ2-7; TRBD1 is a possible D gene (6 bases). The germline CDR1 and CDR2 sequences are SGHAT and FQDESV (reference sequence). The CDR3 is made up of 16 amino acids. Trimming stripped 6 bases from V and 3 bases from J, with 21 bases between. CDR3: CASSPDSPLGIYEQYF. Here the CDR3 DNA reads TGTGCCAGCAGTCCGGACAGCCCTCTTGGTATCTACGAGCAGTACTTC.

The V gene is TRBV10-1, the J gene TRBJ1-6; no reliable D call. Germline CDR1 and CDR2: WNHNN and SYGVQD (reference sequence). This CDR3 has 14 residues. Trimming cost V 3 bases and J 9 bases, with 12 bases left between them. In DNA, the CDR3 is TGCGCCAGCAGTGATGCTAGAGTGGGTTCACCCCTCCACTTT. Protein: CASSDARVGSPLHF.

The CDR3 loop reads CATYRKAGGPGETQYF. The CDR3 DNA sequence: TGTGCCACCTATAGGAAAGCGGGAGGGCCTGGAGAGACCCAGTACTTC. The chain has TRBV15 and TRBJ2-5; 10 nucleotides align to TRBD2. J was trimmed by 4 bases and V by 8 bases; bases with no gene match: 13. Per germline, CDR1 LNHNV and CDR2 YYDKDF (reference sequence). The CDR3 contains 16 residues.

V gene TRBV6-6 combines with J gene TRBJ1-1; D is unresolved. V lost 0 bases to trimming and J lost 6 bases, with 8 bases between them. CDR1 and CDR2 from the germline V gene are MNHNY and SVGAGI (reference sequence). The CDR3 contains 13 residues. This CDR3 reads CASSYSSMSEAFF. CDR3 DNA: TGTGCCAGCAGTTACTCGAGTATGTCTGAAGCTTTCTTT.

V and J are TRBV7-9 and TRBJ2-1; D gene uncertain. From germline, CDR1 is SEHNR and CDR2 FQNEAQ (reference sequence). V lost 5 bases and J lost 6, with 17 bases in between. The CDR3 is 15 residues long. CDR3 nucleotides: TGTGCCAGCAGCCCCCCCTGGGCCAAGACCAATGAGCAGTTCTTC. It encodes CASSPPWAKTNEQFF.